Shown below are 25 T cell receptor beta chains from a single sample sequenced in a study of blood T cell repertoires in COVID-19. The repertoire was sequenced with immunoSEQ multiplex PCR; TCRdb's copy has only in-frame clones and lacks some. The table includes under 300,000 clones, around 87% detected once. What was sequenced was PBMCs or T cells enriched from blood (not recorded which). Every receptor here comes from a woman between 50 and 59 years old who had recovered from COVID-19.

This clone appeared a single time. The chain joins TRBV19 to TRBJ1-2, with D maybe TRBD1 (5 bases). Trimming took off 6 bases at V and 2 bases at J, with 10 bases between the two ends. Germline CDR1 and CDR2: LNHDA and SQIVND (reference sequence). CDR3 length equals 13 residues. This CDR3 is CASRETENYGYTF. CDR3 bases: TGTGCCAGTAGGGAGACAGAAAACTATGGCTACACCTTC.

The chain is built from TRBV6-5 and TRBJ1-5; a weak D match, TRBD1 (5 bases). The CDR3 runs to 15 residues. Trimming removed 8 bases at V and 0 bases at J, with 14 bases between. Germline CDR1 and CDR2: MNHEY and SVGAGI. CDR3 sequence reads: CASSLGRYSNQPQHF. For the CDR3, the DNA is TGTGCCAGCTCACTGGGGCGGTATAGCAATCAGCCCCAGCATTTT.

The V call is TRBV7-9, the J call TRBJ2-1, with 12 bases fitting TRBD2. The CDR3 has 15 residues. With 5 bases clipped from V and 7 bases from J, the junction kept 6 bases outside the gene matches. Germline V gene data show CDR1 as SEHNR and CDR2 as FQNEAQ (reference sequence). The CDR3 nucleotides are TGTGCCAGCAGCACAACTAGCGGGAGGTTTAATGAGCAGTTCTTC. Amino acid sequence: CASSTTSGRFNEQFF.

This clone came up a few times. The CDR3 loop reads CASSSKGLEGDTQYF. The CDR3 DNA reads TGTGCCAGCAGCTCAAAGGGACTAGAGGGAGATACGCAGTATTTT. The chain has TRBV7-3 and TRBJ2-3, with 8 bases that match TRBD2. CDR3 length: 15 residues. Germline V lookup: CDR1 SGHTA, CDR2 FQGTGA. V shed 4 bases and J 5 bases; nucleotides not matched to a gene: 8.

The V and J genes are TRBV5-5 and TRBJ2-1; D is perhaps TRBD2 (6 bases). The ends were cut back, 5 bases at V and 0 bases at J, with 12 bases in the middle. Germline V lookup: CDR1 SGHKS, CDR2 YYEKEE (reference sequence). CDR3 length: 15 residues. DNA of the CDR3: TGTGCCAGCAGACGGGCGGGAAGCTCCTACAATGAGCAGTTCTTC. This encodes CASRRAGSSYNEQFF.

The chain is built from TRBV3-1 (or the pseudogene TRBV3-2) and TRBJ1-5; TRBD1 agrees at 8 bases. This CDR3 is built from 15 residues. Germline CDR1 is LGHDT and CDR2 is YNNKEL (reference sequence). V lost 4 bases to trimming and J lost 4 bases; unmatched junction nucleotides: 6. The CDR3 DNA follows: TGTGCCAGCAGCCTAGGGGACAGGATAAATCAGCCCCAGCATTTT. This gives the protein CASSLGDRINQPQHF.

The CDR3 DNA reads TGTGCCAGTAGCGAACAGTTTTACACGACTGGGGCCAACGTCCTGACTTTC. The encoded protein is CASSEQFYTTGANVLTF. The chain is built from TRBV19 and TRBJ2-6; the D is unclear. Trimming left V 6 bases short and J 2 bases short, with 17 bases between. CDR3 length: 17 residues. In germline, CDR1 is LNHDA, CDR2 SQIVND (reference sequence). The full variable domain, with the rest looked up from reference TRBV19 and TRBJ2-6, is DGGITQSPKYLFRKEGQNVTLSCEQNLNHDAMYWYRQDPGQGLRLIYYSQIVNDFQKGDIAEGYSVSREKKESFPLTVTSAQKNPTAFYLCASSEQFYTTGANVLTFGAGSRLTVL.

Only one count was recorded for this clone. The chain combines TRBV4-1 with TRBJ1-4; D uncertain. Trimming shortened V by 7 bases and J by 4 bases, and 19 bases separated the two germline ends. CDR1 is MGHRA, CDR2 YSYEKL, per germline. The CDR3 sequence is 16 residues long. The CDR3 bases are TGCGCCAGCACCTGGGGAGTCGAACCTCTTAATGAAAAACTGTTTTTT. Protein sequence: CASTWGVEPLNEKLFF.

The chain is built from TRBV2 and TRBJ2-1; 9 nucleotides line up with TRBD2. The germline gives CDR1 SNHLY, CDR2 FYNNEI. Trimming removed 7 bases from V and 3 bases from J; junction bases left unmatched: 7. This CDR3 spans 15 amino acids. The CDR3 nucleotides read TGTGCCAGCACGGGACTAGCTGCCTACTACAATGAGCAGTTCTTC. This gives the protein CASTGLAAYYNEQFF.

This chain joins TRBV5-1 and TRBJ2-1; the match to TRBD2 covers 9 bases. The V segment lost 4 bases and the J segment 4 bases; nucleotides outside the gene matches: 9. Germline values: CDR1 SGHRS, CDR2 YFSETQ. The CDR3 sequence is 16 residues long. The CDR3 sequence: CASSELASGTYNEQFF. In nucleotides, the CDR3 is TGCGCCAGCAGCGAACTTGCTAGCGGGACATACAATGAGCAGTTCTTC.

V is TRBV12-5 and J is TRBJ2-7; 9 nucleotides line up with TRBD1. V gave up 4 bases and J gave up 4 bases; unmatched junction bases: 8. This CDR3 is 15 amino acids long. The V gene's germline CDR1 is LGHNT and CDR2 FRNRAP. CDR3 sequence reads: CASGSSGTGRYEQYF. The CDR3 region has the DNA TGTGCTAGTGGTTCTTCCGGGACAGGGAGATACGAGCAGTACTTC.

This rearrangement joins TRBV5-1 to TRBJ2-7; 14 bases are shared with TRBD2. CDR3 length: 20 amino acids. Germline V CDR1 and CDR2: SGHRS, YFSETQ. V dropped 3 bases and J dropped 5; count of bases not matched to a gene: 19. CDR3 nucleotides: TGCGCCAGCAGCTCTCTGCCCCCGGGACTAGCGGGAGTCGGACCCGACGAGCAGTACTTC. This codes for CASSSLPPGLAGVGPDEQYF. Variable domain in full (rest from reference TRBV5-1 and TRBJ2-7): KAGVTQTPRYLIKTRGQQVTLSCSPISGHRSVSWYQQTPGQGLQFLFEYFSETQRNKGNFPGRFSGRQFSNSRSEMNVSTLELGDSALYLCASSSLPPGLAGVGPDEQYFGPGTRLTVT.

This sequence joins TRBV11-1 and TRBJ1-5, with D perhaps TRBD1 (5 bases). There are 14 residues in the CDR3. V was clipped by 1 base and J by 7 bases, with 11 bases between them. In germline, CDR1 is SGHAT, CDR2 FQDESV (reference sequence). The CDR3, as DNA: TGTGCCAGCAGCTTAGAAGGGGCGGACCAGCCCCAGCATTTT. Translation gives CASSLEGADQPQHF.

The chain combines TRBV6-1 with TRBJ1-1; unclear D gene. This CDR3 has 15 amino acids. Germline-derived CDR1 and CDR2 are MNHNS and SASEGT. V shed 2 bases and J shed 1 base, with 11 bases lying between them. The CDR3 sequence: CASSENRAPNTEAFF. Written as DNA, the CDR3 is TGTGCCAGCAGTGAAAACAGAGCCCCGAACACTGAAGCTTTCTTT.

The chain recombines TRBV6-6 with TRBJ2-5; no clear D gene. CDR1 and CDR2 from the germline V gene are MNHNY and SVGAGI (reference sequence). CDR3 length: 12 amino acids. The germline V and J ends were trimmed by 4 bases and 3 bases, with 6 bases remaining between them. The DNA of the CDR3 is TGTGCCAGCAGTTTCCCGGAAGAGACCCAGTACTTC. Its protein product is CASSFPEETQYF.

The sample holds one count of this clone. The CDR3 is CASSLASSGGVDEQFF. For the CDR3, the DNA is TGCGCCAGCAGCTTGGCCTCGAGCGGAGGTGTGGATGAGCAGTTCTTC. The chain couples TRBV5-1 to TRBJ2-1; possibly TRBD2 for D (5 bases). CDR3 length: 16 residues. V dropped 0 bases and J dropped 8 bases, with 18 bases sitting between them. Per the germline V gene, CDR1 is SGHRS and CDR2 is YFSETQ.

V and J are TRBV11-2 and TRBJ1-1; D not certain. The CDR3 sequence is 15 residues long. Germline V CDR1 and CDR2: SGHAT, FQNNGV. Trimming took off 5 bases at V and 4 bases at J, with 17 bases between the two ends. The CDR3 sequence is CASSPGGLMGTEAFF. The CDR3 nucleotides read TGTGCCAGCAGCCCCGGAGGACTTATGGGCACTGAAGCTTTCTTT.

The chain uses TRBV18 and TRBJ1-5; TRBD1 is a possible D gene (5 bases). There are 16 residues in the CDR3. CDR1 KGHSH and CDR2 LQKENI come from the germline V gene. V was pared by 2 bases and J by 4 bases, with 15 bases between. The CDR3 DNA sequence: TGTGCCAGCTCACCATTAGGGGCTTTGAGAAATCAGCCCCAGCATTTT. It translates to CASSPLGALRNQPQHF.

V gene TRBV6-5 combines with J gene TRBJ2-1; D remains ambiguous. From germline, CDR1 is MNHEY and CDR2 SVGAGI. V dropped 4 bases and J dropped 0 bases, with 7 bases sitting between them. The CDR3 is 14 amino acids. Here the CDR3 reads CASSSSSSYNEQFF. CDR3 DNA sequence: TGTGCCAGCAGTTCTTCTAGCTCCTACAATGAGCAGTTCTTC.

This clone was seen a single time. The chain joins TRBV6-2 or TRBV6-3 to TRBJ2-7, with TRBD2 matching over 11 bases. Germline CDR1 and CDR2: MNHEY and SVGEGT. Trimming took 2 bases from V and 5 from J; bases not matched to a gene: 2. The CDR3 consists of 14 residues. The CDR3, as DNA: TGTGCCAGCAGTTACCTAGCGGGAGGCAACGAGCAGTACTTC. The encoded protein is CASSYLAGGNEQYF.

The rearrangement joins TRBV15 to TRBJ2-3, with D tentatively TRBD2 (5 bases). The germline V gene encodes CDR1 LNHNV and CDR2 YYDKDF (reference sequence). There are 16 residues in the CDR3. Trimming left V 0 bases short and J 3 bases short, with 13 bases between. The CDR3, as DNA: TGTGCCACCAGCAGAGATAGAGGGAGAGGGACAGATACGCAGTATTTT. Translating it yields CATSRDRGRGTDTQYF.

Many counts were recorded for this clone. V is TRBV5-1 and J is TRBJ2-1, with D possibly being TRBD1 (6 bases). Germline loops: CDR1 SGHRS, CDR2 YFSETQ. The CDR3 extends over 13 amino acids. Trimming removed 2 bases at V and 5 bases at J, with 8 bases between. The DNA for the CDR3 is TGCGCCAGCAGCTTCGGACAGAACAATGAGCAGTTCTTC. This translates into CASSFGQNNEQFF. Filled out from reference TRBV5-1 and TRBJ2-1, the complete variable domain reads KAGVTQTPRYLIKTRGQQVTLSCSPISGHRSVSWYQQTPGQGLQFLFEYFSETQRNKGNFPGRFSGRQFSNSRSEMNVSTLELGDSALYLCASSFGQNNEQFFGPGTRLTVL.

The V and J genes are TRBV14 and TRBJ2-3; 9 nucleotides match TRBD1. Germline-derived CDR1 and CDR2 are SGHDN and FVKESK. The V and J ends lost 0 bases and 4 bases, in that order; junction bases with no gene match: 14. This CDR3 is 19 amino acids long. CDR3: CASSQEATVGTGFADTQYF. For the CDR3, the DNA is TGTGCCAGCAGCCAAGAAGCAACGGTCGGGACAGGGTTTGCAGATACGCAGTATTTT.

This chain uses TRBV19 with TRBJ2-2, with 10 positions matching TRBD2. The CDR3 runs 16 residues. Germline assignment: CDR1 LNHDA and CDR2 SQIVND (reference sequence). J lost 6 bases, V lost 4 bases, and 8 bases had no gene match. This chain's CDR3 is CASSTLAGVVPGELFF. The CDR3 DNA sequence: TGTGCCAGTAGTACTCTAGCGGGAGTTGTCCCCGGGGAGCTGTTTTTT.

The chain links TRBV5-5 to TRBJ1-6; D unclear. Germline V lookup: CDR1 SGHKS, CDR2 YYEKEE (reference sequence). Trimming cost V 1 base and J 8 bases, with 13 bases left between them. The CDR3 extends over 15 amino acids. The DNA for the CDR3 is TGTGCCAGCAGCTTGTGGGGAGCCGGGGATTCACCCCTCCACTTT. Protein: CASSLWGAGDSPLHF. The full variable domain, in which reference TRBV5-5 and TRBJ1-6 provide the parts outside the CDR3, is DAGVTQSPTHLIKTRGQQVTLRCSPISGHKSVSWYQQVLGQGPQFIFQYYEKEERGRGNFPDRFSARQFPNYSSELNVNALLLGDSALYLCASSLWGAGDSPLHFGNGTRLTVT.